Below are 15 T cell receptor beta chains sequenced from a single sample in a study of beta chain features in type 1 diabetes. The isolated RNA, all of it, was reverse transcribed, so expressed TCRB transcripts were what got sequenced. The repertoire was sequenced with immunoSEQ multiplex PCR; TCRdb's copy has only in-frame clones and lacks some. The sample lists about 360,000 clones, 10% to 15% occurring once. Sequenced sample: naive CD4+ T cells from blood. All receptors derive from a man aged 18 to 30 in good health.

V gene TRBV7-8 combines with J gene TRBJ2-6; TRBD2 matches 7 bases. After removal of 0 bases from V and 1 base from J, the junction contained 0 bases not matched to a gene. The CDR3 has 16 amino acids. The V gene's germline CDR1 is SGHVS and CDR2 FQNEAQ. The DNA for the CDR3 is TGTGCCAGCAGCTTAGCAGCGGGATCTGGGGCCAACGTCCTGACTTTC. Amino acids: CASSLAAGSGANVLTF.

About this clone: The same CDR3 is also encoded by other DNA sequences in this sample. The chain carries TRBV18 and TRBJ1-5; D not resolved. Trimming took off 2 bases at V and 4 bases at J, with 6 bases between the two ends. The CDR3 totals 13 residues. The germline V gene encodes CDR1 KGHSH and CDR2 LQKENI. The CDR3 coding sequence is TGTGCCAGCTCACCAACTGGTAATCAGCCCCAGCATTTT. Translation: CASSPTGNQPQHF.

The table lists this clone with a few counts. V usage is TRBV5-1 and J usage is TRBJ1-1, with 7 bases fitting TRBD1. Germline loops: CDR1 SGHRS, CDR2 YFSETQ. The CDR3 length is 16 residues. Trimming at V came to 4 bases and at J to 0 bases, leaving 9 bases not matched to a gene. This CDR3 reads CASSRVQGNVNTEAFF. The CDR3 DNA reads as TGCGCCAGCAGCCGGGTACAGGGGAATGTGAACACTGAAGCTTTCTTT.

This clone was observed a few times. V and J are TRBV4-2 and TRBJ1-4; no clear D. Germline CDR1 and CDR2: LGHNA and YNFKEQ. V was clipped by 5 bases and J by 8 bases, with 12 bases between them. This CDR3 contains 13 residues. The CDR3 DNA reads as TGTGCCAGCAGCGTGTCAGGCCTCGAAAAACTGTTTTTT. As protein: CASSVSGLEKLFF.

This clone was observed a handful of times. The chain recombines TRBV4-2 with TRBJ2-7; the match to TRBD2 covers 7 bases. Germline trimming cut 0 bases from V and 6 bases from J; bases unmatched to any gene: 11. CDR3 length: 16 residues. The germline CDR1 and CDR2 sequences are LGHNA and YNFKEQ. The CDR3: CASSQDWLAVVVEQYF. The DNA for the CDR3 is TGTGCCAGCAGCCAAGATTGGCTAGCGGTTGTAGTCGAGCAGTACTTC.

The genes are TRBV7-9 and TRBJ2-7; tentative D call: TRBD2 (6 bases). This CDR3 has 13 residues. Looked up from germline, CDR1 is SEHNR and CDR2 is FQNEAQ (reference sequence). With 5 bases removed from V and 7 bases from J, the gap between germline ends came to 15 bases. The CDR3 spells CASSRRDQGEQYF. The CDR3 coding sequence is TGTGCCAGCAGCCGGCGGGACCAAGGGGAGCAGTACTTC.

This clone occurred a few times. This chain connects TRBV7-2 to TRBJ2-1; 8 bases are a match to TRBD2. The V gene end was trimmed by 5 bases and the J gene end by 8 bases; junction bases not matched to a gene: 20. CDR3 length: 18 residues. The germline gives CDR1 SGHTA, CDR2 FQGNSA. The CDR3 spells CASSPGGLAGGPRHEQFF. CDR3 sequence (DNA): TGTGCCAGCAGCCCCGGGGGATTGGCGGGAGGCCCCCGCCATGAGCAGTTCTTC. Full variable domain (outside the CDR3, taken from reference TRBV7-2 and TRBJ2-1): GAGVSQSPSNKVTEKGKDVELRCDPISGHTALYWYRQSLGQGLEFLIYFQGNSAPDKSGLPSDRFSAERTGGSVSTLTIQRTQQEDSAVYLCASSPGGLAGGPRHEQFFGPGTRLTVL.

The CDR3 nucleotides read TGTGCCAGCAGGGCAGGGTTTGGGAACAATGAGCAGTTCTTC. Protein: CASRAGFGNNEQFF. The chain has TRBV7-2 and TRBJ2-1; maybe TRBD1 (5 bases). The CDR3 covers 14 residues. With 6 bases removed from V and 5 bases from J, the gap between germline ends came to 14 bases. From germline, CDR1 is SGHTA and CDR2 FQGNSA.

The table lists this clone with a few counts. J is TRBJ2-7 and V is TRBV15; 8 bases are shared with TRBD1. The CDR3 is made up of 16 amino acids. J gave up 4 bases and V 5 bases, and 13 bases lay outside the gene matches. CDR1 is LNHNV and CDR2 is YYDKDF in the germline V gene (reference sequence). In DNA, the CDR3 is TGTGCCACCAGCGGCGGGTCCGGGACAGGAGAGTACGAGCAGTACTTC. This encodes CATSGGSGTGEYEQYF.

This clone was seen a handful of times. V is TRBV28 and J is TRBJ1-5, with D perhaps TRBD1 (5 bases). The V and J ends lost 6 bases and 6 bases respectively, with 9 bases between them. Germline CDR1 and CDR2: MDHEN and SYDVKM. The CDR3 has 12 amino acids. DNA of the CDR3: TGTGCCAGCAGATGGGGGGTTCAGCCCCAGCATTTT. This codes for CASRWGVQPQHF.

J is TRBJ1-2 and V is TRBV30; 11 nucleotides line up with TRBD1. Germline trimming cut 3 bases from V and 7 bases from J; bases unmatched to any gene: 4. Germline lookup yields CDR1 GTSNPN and CDR2 SVGIG (reference sequence). There are 13 residues in the CDR3. The CDR3 nucleotides are TGTGCCTGGAGCGCAGGACAGGGGGCTGGCTACACCTTC. The encoded protein is CAWSAGQGAGYTF.

Note on this clone: The same CDR3 is also encoded by other DNA sequences in this sample. The chain is built from TRBV18 and TRBJ2-5; TRBD1 aligns across 10 bases. The V gene end was trimmed by 6 bases and the J gene end by 5 bases; junction bases not matched to a gene: 3. CDR1 KGHSH and CDR2 LQKENI come from the germline V gene. The CDR3 runs 13 residues. The CDR3: CASSLGQGETQYF. The CDR3 DNA follows: TGTGCCAGCTCCCTGGGACAGGGGGAGACCCAGTACTTC.

This CDR3 reads CASSGAGQFFTEAFF. In DNA form, the CDR3 reads TGTGCCAGCAGTGGGGCGGGGCAATTTTTCACTGAAGCTTTCTTT. This chain joins TRBV2 and TRBJ1-1, with D perhaps TRBD1 (5 bases). Per germline, CDR1 SNHLY and CDR2 FYNNEI. The CDR3 spans 15 residues. Between the trimmed V and J ends, which lost 4 bases and 4 bases, there was a span of 16 bases.

The CDR3 DNA sequence: TGTGCCAGCCCACGCCCCGGGACAGCTCATAGGAACACTGAAGCTTTCTTT. Translation: CASPRPGTAHRNTEAFF. The genes are TRBV7-2 and TRBJ1-1, with 7 nucleotides matching TRBD1. CDR1 SGHTA and CDR2 FQGNSA come from the germline V gene. This CDR3 has 17 amino acids. V trimming: 8 bases; J trimming: 1 base; junction bases outside the gene matches: 16.

The V and J genes are TRBV28 and TRBJ2-7, with 7 bases aligning to TRBD1. Germline V gives CDR1 MDHEN, CDR2 SYDVKM. The ends lost 5 bases at V and 0 bases at J; junction bases unmatched: 10. The CDR3 covers 16 residues. The CDR3 nucleotides are TGTGCCAGCAGTACCCTCTACAGGGGAAACTCCTACGAGCAGTACTTC. It translates to CASSTLYRGNSYEQYF.